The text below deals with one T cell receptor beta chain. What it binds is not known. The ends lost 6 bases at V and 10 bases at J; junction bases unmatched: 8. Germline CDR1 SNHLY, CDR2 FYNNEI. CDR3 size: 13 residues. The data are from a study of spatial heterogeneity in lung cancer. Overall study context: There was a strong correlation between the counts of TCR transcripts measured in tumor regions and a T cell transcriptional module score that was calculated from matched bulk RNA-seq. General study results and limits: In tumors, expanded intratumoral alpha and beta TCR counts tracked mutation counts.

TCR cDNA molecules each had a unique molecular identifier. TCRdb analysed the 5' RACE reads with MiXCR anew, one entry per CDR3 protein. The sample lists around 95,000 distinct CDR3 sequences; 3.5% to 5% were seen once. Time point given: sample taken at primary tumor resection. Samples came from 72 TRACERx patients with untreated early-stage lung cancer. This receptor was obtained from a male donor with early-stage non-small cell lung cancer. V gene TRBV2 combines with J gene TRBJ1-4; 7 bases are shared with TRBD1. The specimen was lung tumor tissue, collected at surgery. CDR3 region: CASRQGSQGKLFF. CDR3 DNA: TGTGCCAGCAGACAGGGGTCTCAGGGAAAACTGTTTTTT.